The T cell receptor beta chain under discussion was sequenced for a study of T cells after yellow fever vaccination. The germline CDR1 and CDR2 sequences are SGHRS and YFSETQ. CDR3 length: 17 residues. Trimming left V 1 base short and J 4 bases short, with 15 bases between. TCRdb re-called the 5' RACE reads through MiXCR, storing one row per CDR3 protein. Of 300,000 to 350,000 distinct CDR3 sequences listed, 7% to 9% are singletons. This clonotype was seen only a few times. Antigen unknown. Study-level points and caveats: Most primary-vaccination clones reappeared after the booster (about 97% CD4, about 90% CD8).

This chain links TRBV5-1 with TRBJ1-6; no definite D call. Sample: PBMCs, taken around 45 days after the first yellow fever vaccination. This receptor was obtained from a man aged 18-30 years who received the YFV17D yellow fever vaccine. CDR3 loop: CASSLMSGDWYNSPLHF. The DNA of the CDR3 is TGCGCCAGCAGCTTGATGTCCGGGGATTGGTATAATTCACCCCTCCACTTT. The variable domain in full, completed from reference TRBV5-1 and TRBJ1-6, reads KAGVTQTPRYLIKTRGQQVTLSCSPISGHRSVSWYQQTPGQGLQFLFEYFSETQRNKGNFPGRFSGRQFSNSRSEMNVSTLELGDSALYLCASSLMSGDWYNSPLHFGNGTRLTVT.